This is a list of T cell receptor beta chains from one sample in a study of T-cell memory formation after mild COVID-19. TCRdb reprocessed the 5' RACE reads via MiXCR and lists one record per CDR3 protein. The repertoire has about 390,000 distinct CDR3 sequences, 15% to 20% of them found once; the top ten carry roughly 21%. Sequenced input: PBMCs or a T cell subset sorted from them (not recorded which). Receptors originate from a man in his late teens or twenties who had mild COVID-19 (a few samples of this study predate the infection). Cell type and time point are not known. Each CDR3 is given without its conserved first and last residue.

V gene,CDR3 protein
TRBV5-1,ASSSSRTPGQETQY
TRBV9,ASSLRGGPETQY
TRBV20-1,SAATGGYEQY
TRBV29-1,SVVAIYGYT
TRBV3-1,ASSQGTGSSAGYT
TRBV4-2,ASSRDYHPYNEQF
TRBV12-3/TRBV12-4,ASSGAAQY
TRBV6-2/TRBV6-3,ASTGHPLNEKLF
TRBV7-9,ASSPSVSNEQF
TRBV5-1,ASSFLGQGFNEQY
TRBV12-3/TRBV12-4,ASSERNRVVNGYT
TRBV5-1,ASSLVTATGELF
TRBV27,ASSFPPSRQGTESYNEQF
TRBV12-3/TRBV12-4,ASSRTTYEQY
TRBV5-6,ASSPGPSNSPLH
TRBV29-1,SVEAGFNEQY
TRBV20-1,SARVRDSRGTDTQY
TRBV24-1,ATSERTGGTDTQY
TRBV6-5,ASRQGDRNSPLH
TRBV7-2,ASSPRVGRNEQF
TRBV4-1,ASSQRSGVAGELF
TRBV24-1,ATSDSAGELF
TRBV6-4,ASRDDSGANVLT
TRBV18,ASSPTLDSSYEQY
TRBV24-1,ATSDYPEYPGELF
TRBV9,ASSEGPNQPQH
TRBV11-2,ASSSTRDREDYGYT
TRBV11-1,ASSRGTSGALNEQF
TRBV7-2,AIRVRTGELF
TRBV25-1,ASSRLAGGSYEQF
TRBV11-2,ASSKNPGLAGATGRETQY
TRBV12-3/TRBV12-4,ASSLGHRVIHEQY
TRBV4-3,ASSQEHSQREQF
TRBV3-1,ASSQEPSSSLYGYT
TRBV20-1,SARGGGSSETQY
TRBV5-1,ASRGGSGPNTGELF
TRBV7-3,ASSLETGVGIQY
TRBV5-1,ASSLGRDSNQPQH
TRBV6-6,ASSRGGGQYEQY
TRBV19,ASKGIEDTQY